This TCR beta chain emerged from a study of blood T cell repertoires in COVID-19. About the study: PBMCs, B-cell-depleted T cells, or T cells provided the cDNA or gDNA that made up the material.

The CDR3 totals 12 residues. The V and J ends lost 4 bases and 6 bases respectively, with 6 bases between them. CDR1 and CDR2 from the germline V gene are SSHAT and FNYEAQ (reference sequence). As processed by the authors: Amplification of reference gene primers was used by the study to estimate nucleated cell counts. The method was immunoSEQ multiplex PCR; TCRdb's version includes in-frame clones alone and lacks a portion of them. V, J and clone size are those of that table, while D and trimming were read from the DNA. The sample lists about 47,000 clones; around four fifths were seen once. Sequenced material: peripheral blood. This receptor was obtained from a human donor with acute or convalescent COVID-19. The donor label of this sample is uncertain. J is TRBJ2-2 and V is TRBV7-7; D is unresolved. The CDR3 coding sequence is TGTGCCAGCAGCTCTACAGCCGGGGAGCTGTTTTTT. Translating gives CASSSTAGELFF.